The clone carrying this T cell receptor (beta chain) was counted many times. RNA transcripts provided the source from which TCR beta CDR3 regions were amplified. HTBI primers drove first-round RT-PCR of the TCR CDR3. From the multiplex PCR reads, TCRdb called clonotypes with MiXCR, one entry per CDR3 protein. The sample has approximately 600,000 distinct CDR3 sequences, roughly 15% seen once; the top ten hold 4.3%. The CDR3 loop spans 12 amino acids. The V gene lost 5 bases and the J gene lost 3 bases, with 11 bases spanning the gap. Germline-derived CDR1 and CDR2 are SQVTM and ANQGSEA. This record comes from a study of T cells in Graves' hyperthyroidism and ophthalmopathy.

The receptor comes from a woman between 35 and 50 years old with Graves' ophthalmopathy. The chain couples TRBV29-1 to TRBJ2-7; D gene uncertain. What was sequenced was blood. CDR3 protein: CSVNGPSYEQYF. The CDR3 nucleotides read TGCAGCGTTAACGGACCGAGCTACGAGCAGTACTTC.